This TCR beta chain was profiled in a study of blood T cells in healthy people across ages. The authors ran a second PCR of roughly 6 to 12 cycles using a sample-barcoded 5' primer and a J-beta primer mix. TCRdb recomputed calls from the 5' RACE reads with MiXCR, one row per CDR3 protein. This sample yields roughly 800,000 distinct CDR3 sequences, of which 25% are seen a single time; 3% to 4.5% belongs to the top ten. CDR1 and CDR2 (germline): SGDLS, YYNGEE. V was clipped by 0 bases and J by 4 bases; unmatched bases: 4. The CDR3 extends over 16 amino acids. These records were also assigned to another study, of T cells of mothers and their children.

Sequencing used blood. This sequence was found in a boy aged 5-17 years in good health. The chain has TRBV9 and TRBJ2-1; 10 bases are a match to TRBD2. The CDR3 is CASSVGGSGGYNEQFF. As DNA, the CDR3 is TGTGCCAGCAGCGTAGGAGGTAGCGGGGGGTACAATGAGCAGTTCTTC.